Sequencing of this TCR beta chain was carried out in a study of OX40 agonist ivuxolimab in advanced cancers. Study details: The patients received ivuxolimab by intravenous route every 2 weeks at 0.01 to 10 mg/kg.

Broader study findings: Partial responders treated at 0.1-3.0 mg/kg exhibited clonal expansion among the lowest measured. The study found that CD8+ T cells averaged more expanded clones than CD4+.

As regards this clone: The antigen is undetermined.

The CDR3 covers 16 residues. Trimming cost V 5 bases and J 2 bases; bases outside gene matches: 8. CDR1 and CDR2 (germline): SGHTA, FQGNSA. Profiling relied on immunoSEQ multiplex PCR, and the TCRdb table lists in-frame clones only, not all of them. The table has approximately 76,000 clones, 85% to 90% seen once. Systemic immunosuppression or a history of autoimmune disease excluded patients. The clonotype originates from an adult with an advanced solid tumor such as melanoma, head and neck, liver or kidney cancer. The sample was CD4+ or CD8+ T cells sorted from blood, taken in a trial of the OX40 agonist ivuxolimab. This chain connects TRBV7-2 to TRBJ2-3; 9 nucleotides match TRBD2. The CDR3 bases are TGTGCCAGCAGCCTATTGACTAGCGGTATCACAGATACGCAGTATTTT. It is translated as CASSLLTSGITDTQYF.